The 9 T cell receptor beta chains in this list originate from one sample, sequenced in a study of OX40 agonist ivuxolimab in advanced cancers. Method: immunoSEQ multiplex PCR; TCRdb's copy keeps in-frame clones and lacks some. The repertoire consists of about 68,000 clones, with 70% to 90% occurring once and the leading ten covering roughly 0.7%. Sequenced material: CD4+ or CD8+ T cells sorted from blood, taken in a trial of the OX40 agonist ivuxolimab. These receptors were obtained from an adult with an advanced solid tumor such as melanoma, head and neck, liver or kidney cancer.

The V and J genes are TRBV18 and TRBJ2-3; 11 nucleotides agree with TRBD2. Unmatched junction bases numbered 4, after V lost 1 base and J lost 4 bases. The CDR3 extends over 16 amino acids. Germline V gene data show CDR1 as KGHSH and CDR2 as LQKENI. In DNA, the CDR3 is TGTGCCAGCTCACCACTAGCGGGGGGGCCGGCAGATACGCAGTATTTT. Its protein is CASSPLAGGPADTQYF.

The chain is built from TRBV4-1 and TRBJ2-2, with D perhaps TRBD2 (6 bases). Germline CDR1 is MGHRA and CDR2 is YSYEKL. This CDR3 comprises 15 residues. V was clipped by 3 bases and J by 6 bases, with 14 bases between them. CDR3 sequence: CASSHHEWGAGELFF. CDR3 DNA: TGCGCCAGCAGCCACCATGAATGGGGGGCCGGGGAGCTGTTTTTT.

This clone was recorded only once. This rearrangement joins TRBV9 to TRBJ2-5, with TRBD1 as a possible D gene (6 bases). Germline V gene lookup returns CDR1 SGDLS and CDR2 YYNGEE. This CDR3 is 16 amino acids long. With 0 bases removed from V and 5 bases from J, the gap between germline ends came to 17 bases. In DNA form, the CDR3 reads TGTGCCAGCAGCGTAGGAGGGACACGGATAAGCGAGACCCAGTACTTC. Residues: CASSVGGTRISETQYF.

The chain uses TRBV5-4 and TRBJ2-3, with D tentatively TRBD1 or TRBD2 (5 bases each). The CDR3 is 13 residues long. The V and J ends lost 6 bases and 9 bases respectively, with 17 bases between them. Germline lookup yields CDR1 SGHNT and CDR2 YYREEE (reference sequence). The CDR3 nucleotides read TGTGCCAGCACCTCTGGGGGATGGGACACGCAGTATTTT. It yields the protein CASTSGGWDTQYF. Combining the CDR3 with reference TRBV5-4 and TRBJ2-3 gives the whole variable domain ETGVTQSPTHLIKTRGQQVTLRCSSQSGHNTVSWYQQALGQGPQFIFQYYREEENGRGNFPPRFSGLQFPNYSSELNVNALELDDSALYLCASTSGGWDTQYFGPGTRLTVL.

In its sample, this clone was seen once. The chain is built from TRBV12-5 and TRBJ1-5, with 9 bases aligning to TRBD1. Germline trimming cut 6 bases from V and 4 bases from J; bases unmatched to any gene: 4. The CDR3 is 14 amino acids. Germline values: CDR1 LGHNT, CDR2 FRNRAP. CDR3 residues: CASGPGQGNQPQHF. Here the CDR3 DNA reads TGTGCTAGTGGACCGGGACAGGGTAATCAGCCCCAGCATTTT.

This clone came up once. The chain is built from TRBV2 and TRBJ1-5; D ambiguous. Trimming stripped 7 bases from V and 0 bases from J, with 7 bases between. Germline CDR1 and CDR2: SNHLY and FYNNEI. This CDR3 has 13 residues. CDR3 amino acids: CASTGDSNQPQHF. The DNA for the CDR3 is TGTGCCAGCACCGGGGATAGCAATCAGCCCCAGCATTTT.

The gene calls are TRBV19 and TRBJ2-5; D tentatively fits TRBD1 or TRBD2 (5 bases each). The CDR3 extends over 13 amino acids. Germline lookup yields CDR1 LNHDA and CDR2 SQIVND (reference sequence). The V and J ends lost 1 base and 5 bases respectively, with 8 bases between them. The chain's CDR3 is CASSIGGVETQYF. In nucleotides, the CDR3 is TGTGCCAGTAGTATAGGAGGGGTTGAGACCCAGTACTTC.

CDR3 in DNA: TGTGCCAGCAGTTTAGTGGGACTAGCGGGGGGACGGCAGTTCTTC. It specifies CASSLVGLAGGRQFF. This rearrangement joins TRBV28 to TRBJ2-1; 15 bases agree with TRBD2. The V segment lost 2 bases and the J segment 12 bases; nucleotides outside the gene matches: 5. The CDR3 has 15 amino acids. Germline CDR1 reads MDHEN; CDR2 reads SYDVKM.

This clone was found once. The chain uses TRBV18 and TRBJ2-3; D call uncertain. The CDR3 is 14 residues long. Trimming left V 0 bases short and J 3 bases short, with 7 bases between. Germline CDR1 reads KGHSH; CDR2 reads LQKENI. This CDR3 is CASSPPGDTDTQYF. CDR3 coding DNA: TGTGCCAGCTCACCACCTGGGGATACAGATACGCAGTATTTT. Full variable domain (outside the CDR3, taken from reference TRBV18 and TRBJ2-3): NAGVMQNPRHLVRRRGQEARLRCSPMKGHSHVYWYRQLPEEGLKFMVYLQKENIIDESGMPKERFSAEFPKEGPSILRIQQVVRGDSAAYFCASSPPGDTDTQYFGPGTRLTVL.